The 32 T cell receptor beta chains below all came from one sample that was sequenced in a study of ipilimumab plus nivolumab after autologous stem cell transplantation. Using immunoSEQ multiplex PCR, the repertoire was profiled, and TCRdb retains in-frame clones only, with some absent. The data show around 13,000 clones, 73% seen once. Sequencing was performed on PBMCs, taken in a trial of ipilimumab plus nivolumab as post-transplant consolidation. The receptors come from a male donor with diffuse large B-cell lymphoma.

This clone was counted once. This sample also contains other DNA sequences that code for the same CDR3. This sequence joins TRBV6-4 and TRBJ1-2; D remains unclear. V lost 2 bases and J lost 4, with 5 bases in between. This CDR3 spans 12 amino acids. The germline CDR1 and CDR2 sequences are MRHNA and SNTAGT. The CDR3 reads CASSDGSYGYTF. CDR3 sequence (DNA): TGTGCCAGCAGTGACGGCAGCTATGGCTACACCTTC.

This sequence joins TRBV2 and TRBJ1-5, with TRBD1 matching over 7 bases. With V trimmed by 6 bases and J by 4 bases, 6 bases remained unmatched. The CDR3 has 14 residues. Germline-derived CDR1 and CDR2 are SNHLY and FYNNEI. The CDR3 protein is CASRSDRRNQPQHF. The CDR3 DNA reads TGTGCCAGCAGGTCGGACAGGCGAAATCAGCCCCAGCATTTT.

The sample holds a few counts of this clone. The gene calls are TRBV27 and TRBJ2-4, with D perhaps TRBD1 (5 bases). This CDR3 comprises 19 residues. Germline lookup yields CDR1 MNHEY and CDR2 SMNVEV (reference sequence). V was shortened by 10 bases and J by 0 bases, with 28 bases between the two germline ends. The CDR3 bases are TGTGCCACCATCGGATCCGCGTCAAGAAGGGGAATAGCCAAAAACATTCAGTACTTC. It yields the protein CATIGSASRRGIAKNIQYF.

This clone was observed a single time. J is TRBJ1-6 and V is TRBV5-4, with 10 bases matching TRBD1. The CDR3 runs to 15 residues. V was clipped by 0 bases and J by 10 bases; unmatched bases: 4. In germline, CDR1 is SGHNT, CDR2 YYREEE (reference sequence). CDR3 region: CASSLVGQGPSPLHF. CDR3 in DNA: TGTGCCAGCAGCTTGGTGGGACAGGGGCCCTCACCCCTCCACTTT.

This chain joins TRBV15 and TRBJ2-5, with 9 bases matching TRBD1. Germline lookup yields CDR1 LNHNV and CDR2 YYDKDF (reference sequence). V was pared by 4 bases and J by 5 bases, with 11 bases of the junction left unmatched. The CDR3 runs to 16 residues. The CDR3 DNA sequence: TGTGCCACCAGCACGTGGCCGGGACAGGGATTGGAGACCCAGTACTTC. This codes for CATSTWPGQGLETQYF.

The chain joins TRBV30 to TRBJ2-7, with 11 bases identical to TRBD2. The CDR3 loop spans 15 amino acids. Germline V CDR1 and CDR2: GTSNPN, SVGIG (reference sequence). Unmatched junction bases numbered 8, after V lost 5 bases and J lost 2 bases. CDR3 nucleotide sequence: TGTGCCTGGGGTCCCCGACTAGCGGGAACCTACGAGCAGTACTTC. Residues: CAWGPRLAGTYEQYF.

This chain uses TRBV27 with TRBJ2-2; D unresolved. Germline-derived CDR1 and CDR2 are MNHEY and SMNVEV (reference sequence). Trimming cost V 3 bases and J 6 bases, with 5 bases left between them. CDR3 length: 12 residues. Here the CDR3 DNA reads TGTGCCAGCAGTTTTCGGCCCGGGGAGCTGTTTTTT. Amino acid sequence: CASSFRPGELFF.

This clone was recorded only once. The rearrangement joins TRBV9 to TRBJ1-4; D gene unclear. Germline V CDR1 and CDR2: SGDLS, YYNGEE. CDR3 length equals 14 residues. The V end was cut by 5 bases, the J end by 3 bases, with 11 bases between. The CDR3 region is CASSRSGANEKLFF. CDR3 bases: TGTGCCAGCAGTCGTTCTGGAGCTAATGAAAAACTGTTTTTT. Full variable domain (rest looked up from reference TRBV9 and TRBJ1-4): DSGVTQTPKHLITATGQRVTLRCSPRSGDLSVYWYQQSLDQGLQFLIQYYNGEERAKGNILERFSAQQFPDLHSELNLSSLELGDSALYFCASSRSGANEKLFFGSGTQLSVL.

The V call is TRBV2, the J call TRBJ1-5; D is unclear. The CDR3 sequence is 14 residues long. In germline, CDR1 is SNHLY, CDR2 FYNNEI. Trimming left V 3 bases short and J 9 bases short, with 15 bases between. The DNA of the CDR3 is TGTGCCAGCAGTGATCTGGGTCCCGAGGGGCCCCAGCATTTT. Protein product: CASSDLGPEGPQHF.

This clone is medium-sized. This chain joins TRBV6-1 and TRBJ2-7; D gene uncertain. CDR3 size: 11 residues. Trimming removed 4 bases at V and 5 bases at J, with 6 bases between. The germline gives CDR1 MNHNS, CDR2 SASEGT. CDR3 sequence: CASSAINEQYF. CDR3 bases: TGTGCCAGCAGTGCCATCAACGAGCAGTACTTC.

The chain uses TRBV4-1 and TRBJ1-2; TRBD1 agrees at 8 bases. V dropped 0 bases and J dropped 8; count of bases not matched to a gene: 14. Germline lookup yields CDR1 MGHRA and CDR2 YSYEKL. The CDR3 runs 17 residues. The CDR3 sequence: CASSQDQSLNRGRGYTF. For the CDR3, the DNA is TGCGCCAGCAGCCAAGATCAGTCCTTGAACAGGGGGAGGGGCTACACCTTC.

This sequence joins TRBV7-2 and TRBJ2-5; TRBD2 is a possible D gene (6 bases). Trimming removed 7 bases at V and 5 bases at J, with 20 bases between. The CDR3 consists of 15 residues. Germline-derived CDR1 and CDR2 are SGHTA and FQGNSA. The CDR3 sequence is CASTRALSGGETQYF. The CDR3, as DNA: TGTGCCAGCACACGCGCCCTATCCGGAGGGGAGACCCAGTACTTC.

The chain employs TRBV6-5 and TRBJ2-1; D is undetermined. V was pared by 3 bases and J by 8 bases, with 17 bases between. The CDR3 length is 15 residues. The germline V gene has CDR1 MNHEY and CDR2 SVGAGI. The DNA of the CDR3 is TGTGCCAGCAGTTATATAGGATCCGGCCAGGATGAGCAGTTCTTC. Encoded protein: CASSYIGSGQDEQFF.

The rearrangement uses TRBV19 and TRBJ2-5; D is tentatively TRBD1 or TRBD2 (6 bases each). Germline CDR1 is LNHDA and CDR2 is SQIVND (reference sequence). CDR3 length: 14 amino acids. Trimming left V 3 bases short and J 5 bases short, with 13 bases between. The CDR3 sequence is CASSMWGARETQYF. The CDR3 DNA reads TGTGCCAGTAGTATGTGGGGGGCCAGGGAGACCCAGTACTTC. Combining the CDR3 with reference TRBV19 and TRBJ2-5 gives the whole variable domain DGGITQSPKYLFRKEGQNVTLSCEQNLNHDAMYWYRQDPGQGLRLIYYSQIVNDFQKGDIAEGYSVSREKKESFPLTVTSAQKNPTAFYLCASSMWGARETQYFGPGTRLLVL.

This clone was counted a few times. The DNA for the CDR3 is TGTGCCTGGGGGACAGGGAGCTATGGCTACACCTTC. Its translation is CAWGTGSYGYTF. The rearrangement links TRBV30 to TRBJ1-2; TRBD1 agrees at 9 bases. This CDR3 region has 12 residues. V shed 5 bases and J 4 bases; nucleotides not matched to a gene: 2. CDR1 is GTSNPN, CDR2 SVGIG, per germline (reference sequence).

This rearrangement joins TRBV11-1 to TRBJ1-2; D remains unclear. The ends were cut back, 4 bases at V and 0 bases at J, with 6 bases in the middle. The CDR3 is made up of 13 amino acids. The V gene's germline CDR1 is SGHAT and CDR2 FQDESV (reference sequence). CDR3 coding DNA: TGTGCCAGCAGCTCGTCGGCTAACTATGGCTACACCTTC. It specifies CASSSSANYGYTF. Supplemented by reference TRBV11-1 and TRBJ1-2, the full variable domain reads EAEVAQSPRYKITEKSQAVAFWCDPISGHATLYWYRQILGQGPELLVQFQDESVVDDSQLPKDRFSAERLKGVDSTLKIQPAELGDSAMYLCASSSSANYGYTFGSGTRLTVV.

This clone was detected a few times. The chain carries TRBV7-8 and TRBJ1-4, with D perhaps matching TRBD1 (5 bases). The CDR3 consists of 14 residues. V lost 5 bases and J lost 8, with 15 bases in between. Germline lookup yields CDR1 SGHVS and CDR2 FQNEAQ. DNA of the CDR3: TGTGCCAGCAGCCATGACAGAGGTGGAGAAAAACTGTTTTTT. Residues: CASSHDRGGEKLFF.

J is TRBJ2-1 and V is TRBV10-2, with 10 bases identical to TRBD2. J lost 7 bases, V lost 7 bases, and 10 bases had no gene match. This CDR3 is built from 15 residues. CDR1 and CDR2 from the germline V gene are WSHSY and SAAADI. The CDR3 is CASIMSGGAGNEQFF. DNA for the CDR3: TGCGCCAGCATAATGAGCGGGGGGGCGGGGAATGAGCAGTTCTTC.

This rearrangement joins TRBV23-1 to TRBJ1-5; 10 bases are shared with TRBD1. TRBV23-1 is an open reading frame, and its role is uncertain. CDR3 length: 16 residues. V was clipped by 3 bases and J by 8 bases; unmatched bases: 10. The CDR3 DNA reads as TGCGCCAGCAGTCAGATCCGGGACAGGGGTGGAAAGCCCCAGCATTTT. Translating it yields CASSQIRDRGGKPQHF.

V gene TRBV5-1 combines with J gene TRBJ1-2; D uncertain. V lost 1 base and J lost 6, with 16 bases in between. The CDR3 spans 15 residues. Germline V gene lookup returns CDR1 SGHRS and CDR2 YFSETQ. CDR3 protein: CASSLFALLTDGYTF. In DNA, the CDR3 is TGCGCCAGCAGCTTGTTCGCCCTTCTCACTGATGGCTACACCTTC.

V is TRBV4-3 and J is TRBJ1-1; unclear D gene. V lost 0 bases, J lost 1 base, and 9 bases lay in between. The CDR3 runs 15 residues. CDR1 LGHNA and CDR2 YSLEER come from the germline V gene. The CDR3 sequence is CASSQEVSQNTEAFF. In nucleotides, the CDR3 is TGCGCCAGCAGCCAAGAAGTTTCCCAGAACACTGAAGCTTTCTTT.

The genes are TRBV10-2 and TRBJ2-7; D perhaps matches TRBD2 (7 bases). V was trimmed by 2 bases and J by 4 bases, leaving 21 bases between them. The germline CDR1 and CDR2 sequences are WSHSY and SAAADI. This CDR3 spans 17 amino acids. CDR3 DNA sequence: TGCGCCAGCAGTGAGGCCATAGGAGGGGGGGGAAGATACGAGCAGTACTTC. Translation: CASSEAIGGGGRYEQYF.

The CDR3 DNA is TGTGCCAGCAGCCCCCCGGGGGGAAACTATGGCTACACCTTC. It is translated as CASSPPGGNYGYTF. The chain links TRBV5-6 to TRBJ1-2, with a possible D match to TRBD1 (5 bases). With 4 bases removed from V and 2 bases from J, the gap between germline ends came to 12 bases. CDR3 length equals 14 residues. Germline CDR1 is SGHDT and CDR2 is YYEEEE.

This clone has only a few counts. The chain carries TRBV6-6 and TRBJ1-3; 9 nucleotides agree with TRBD1. The CDR3 loop spans 13 amino acids. CDR1 is MNHNY, CDR2 SVGAGI, per germline (reference sequence). With 5 bases clipped from V and 8 bases from J, the junction kept 4 bases outside the gene matches. DNA for the CDR3: TGTGCCAGCAGTGAGCGGACAGGGGACACCATATATTTT. Amino acids: CASSERTGDTIYF.

V is TRBV30 and J is TRBJ1-1; the D gene is possibly TRBD1 (5 bases). V shed 2 bases and J shed 8 bases, with 15 bases lying between them. The CDR3 runs 13 residues. Germline values: CDR1 GTSNPN, CDR2 SVGIG (reference sequence). CDR3 bases: TGTGCCTGGAGTACACCAGGGACCCCGGAAGCTTTCTTT. Its translation: CAWSTPGTPEAFF.

The chain couples TRBV7-8 to TRBJ2-7; D might be TRBD1 (5 bases). Trimming cost V 1 base and J 3 bases, with 13 bases left between them. CDR3 length: 15 amino acids. The germline V gene has CDR1 SGHVS and CDR2 FQNEAQ. The CDR3 sequence: CASSLGVRQYYEQYF. The CDR3 nucleotides are TGTGCCAGCAGCTTAGGGGTGCGACAGTACTACGAGCAGTACTTC.

The chain couples TRBV7-3 to TRBJ2-5, with 10 nucleotides matching TRBD2. The CDR3 sequence is 14 residues long. Germline V CDR1 and CDR2: SGHTA, FQGTGA. V shed 4 bases, J shed 7 bases, and the junction held 6 bases outside the gene matches. The CDR3 spells CASSSGLADATQYF. In nucleotides, the CDR3 is TGTGCCAGCAGCTCAGGACTAGCGGATGCGACCCAGTACTTC.

This clone showed up just once. The V and J genes are TRBV27 and TRBJ2-3; the D is unclear. Trimming pared 3 bases from V and 10 bases from J, leaving 11 bases between. The CDR3 is made up of 12 amino acids. The germline V gene has CDR1 MNHEY and CDR2 SMNVEV (reference sequence). DNA for the CDR3: TGTGCCAGCAGTTTTTCCCTATCCCCGCAGTATTTT. It yields the protein CASSFSLSPQYF.

This clone was recorded once. This rearrangement joins TRBV27 to TRBJ2-5, with D perhaps given as TRBD1 or TRBD2 (7 bases each). The end of the DNA fits TRBJ2-7 better, so the J call may be wrong. The CDR3 has 13 residues. Germline lookup yields CDR1 MNHEY and CDR2 SMNVEV (reference sequence). In DNA, the CDR3 is TGTGCCAGCAGTCCAGGGGGGGTCTACGAGCAGTACTTC. As protein: CASSPGGVYEQYF.

The V and J genes are TRBV12-5 and TRBJ1-5; D may be TRBD1 (5 bases). Trimming shortened V by 0 bases and J by 7 bases, and 25 bases separated the two germline ends. CDR1 and CDR2 from the germline V gene are LGHNT and FRNRAP. There are 19 residues in the CDR3. CDR3 residues: CASGLVLWQRGNTNQPQHF. The CDR3 DNA sequence: TGTGCTAGTGGTTTGGTACTATGGCAAAGGGGCAACACCAACCAGCCCCAGCATTTT.

The V gene is TRBV11-2, the J gene TRBJ2-3; no reliable D call. Germline lookup yields CDR1 SGHAT and CDR2 FQNNGV. V lost 1 base to trimming and J lost 2 bases, with 7 bases between them. The CDR3 is made up of 14 amino acids. The CDR3 DNA sequence: TGTGCCAGCAGCTTAGTTCTAGTCACAGATACGCAGTATTTT. Translation: CASSLVLVTDTQYF.

The rearrangement links TRBV4-3 to TRBJ2-1; 11 bases are shared with TRBD2. Germline V gene sequence: CDR1 LGHNA, CDR2 YSLEER. Germline trimming cut 0 bases from V and 9 bases from J; bases unmatched to any gene: 19. The CDR3 consists of 20 residues. The CDR3 is CASSQDGPVGLAGGFSEQFF. The CDR3 DNA follows: TGCGCCAGCAGCCAAGACGGACCCGTCGGGCTAGCGGGGGGATTCAGTGAGCAGTTCTTC.